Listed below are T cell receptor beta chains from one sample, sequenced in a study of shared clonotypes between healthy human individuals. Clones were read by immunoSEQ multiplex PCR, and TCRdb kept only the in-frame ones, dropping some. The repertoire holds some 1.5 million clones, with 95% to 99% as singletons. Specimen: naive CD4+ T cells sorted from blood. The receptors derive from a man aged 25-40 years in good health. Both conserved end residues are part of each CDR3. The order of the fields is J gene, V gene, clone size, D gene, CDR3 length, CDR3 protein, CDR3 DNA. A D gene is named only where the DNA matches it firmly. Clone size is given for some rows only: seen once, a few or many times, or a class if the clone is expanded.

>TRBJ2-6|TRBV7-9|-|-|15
CASSLVGAGANVLTF
TGTGCCAGCAGCTTAGTAGGGGCTGGGGCCAACGTCCTGACTTTC
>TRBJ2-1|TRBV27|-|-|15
CASSLTQTPYNEQFF
TGTGCCAGCAGTTTAACTCAAACCCCCTACAATGAGCAGTTCTTC
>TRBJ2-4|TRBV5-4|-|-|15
CASSLSLGEVGAQYF
TGTGCCAGCAGCTTAAGTTTGGGGGAGGTCGGGGCCCAGTACTTC
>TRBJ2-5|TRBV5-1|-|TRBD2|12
CASRTGGETQYF
TGCGCCAGCAGGACGGGGGGAGAGACCCAGTACTTC
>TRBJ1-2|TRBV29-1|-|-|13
CSVKGPGAGGYTF
TGCAGCGTTAAAGGGCCCGGGGCCGGTGGCTACACCTTC
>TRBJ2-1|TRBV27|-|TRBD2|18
CASSRFLGGRAGQYEQFF
TGTGCCAGCAGTCGTTTCCTCGGCGGGAGAGCGGGGCAATATGAGCAGTTCTTC
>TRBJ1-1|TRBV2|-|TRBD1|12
CASKTGGYEAFF
TGTGCCAGCAAAACAGGGGGATATGAAGCTTTCTTT
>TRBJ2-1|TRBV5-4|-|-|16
CASSSRLVLPYNEQFF
TGTGCCAGCAGCTCGAGACTAGTTTTGCCCTACAATGAGCAGTTCTTC
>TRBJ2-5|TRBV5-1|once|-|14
CASSFGGVQETQYF
TGCGCCAGCAGCTTCGGAGGCGTTCAAGAGACCCAGTACTTC
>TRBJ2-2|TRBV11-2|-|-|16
CASRNYKAVNTGELFF
TGTGCCAGCAGGAACTACAAGGCGGTGAACACCGGGGAGCTGTTTTTT